This T cell receptor (beta chain) stems from a study of post-analysis software for immune sequencing data. Study outcomes and limitations: With TRBV5-6, TRBV5-1 and TRBV20-1 included, 5 or 6 TRBV segments were more frequent in patients than in controls. F measure showed strong co-clustering of same-batch samples. There was significantly lower normalized Chao1 diversity in multiple sclerosis patients than in controls.

A word on this clonotype: Its antigen is as yet unknown.

Prepared libraries of TCR beta cDNA carried unique molecular identifiers. Some 500,000 cDNA molecules came from about 1 to 10 million T cells. Via MiXCR, TCRdb re-called the PCR reads, giving one row per CDR3 protein. The table shows around 440,000 distinct CDR3 sequences, with roughly 46% occurring only once. The V gene's germline CDR1 is SQVTM and CDR2 ANQGSEA. This CDR3 region has 13 residues. Trimming cost V 5 bases and J 2 bases, with 12 bases left between them. The TCR sequence derives from a girl aged 5 to 17 with multiple sclerosis. The gene calls are TRBV29-1 and TRBJ1-1; D is uncertain. Sequenced material: blood. CDR3 protein: CSVYRRTNTEAFF. The CDR3 DNA is TGCAGCGTTTATCGACGGACCAACACTGAAGCTTTCTTT. Using reference TRBV29-1 and TRBJ1-1 for the parts outside the CDR3, the full variable domain is SAVISQKPSRDICQRGTSLTIQCQVDSQVTMMFWYRQQPGQSLTLIATANQGSEATYESGFVIDKFPISRPNLTFSTLTVSNMSPEDSSIYLCSVYRRTNTEAFFGQGTRLTVV.